Below, 25 T cell receptor beta chains from the same sample are listed, as sequenced in a study of blood T cell repertoires in COVID-19. TCRdb keeps only in-frame clones here, not all; method: immunoSEQ multiplex PCR. The sample includes 270,000 or so clones, about 88% seen only once; the top ten take about 1.5%. Input material: peripheral blood. These receptors came from a human donor with COVID-19, enrolled during active disease. The donor label of this sample is uncertain.

The count of this clone is one. The rearrangement links TRBV2 to TRBJ2-7, with TRBD2 matching over 11 bases. Germline loops: CDR1 SNHLY, CDR2 FYNNEI. The junction had 8 bases not matched to a gene; V was cut back by 4 bases and J by 6 bases. The CDR3 is 15 residues long. CDR3 bases: TGTGCCAGCAGTGTGGCTAGCGGGAGGTTGCGCGAGCAGTACTTC. It codes for CASSVASGRLREQYF.

The chain recombines TRBV7-9 with TRBJ1-4; 8 bases are a match to TRBD1. J was trimmed by 6 bases and V by 5 bases; bases with no gene match: 8. The CDR3 extends over 15 amino acids. CDR1 is SEHNR, CDR2 FQNEAQ, per germline (reference sequence). The CDR3 reads CASSQNRGVHEKLFF. The CDR3 DNA reads TGTGCCAGCAGCCAGAACAGGGGGGTGCATGAAAAACTGTTTTTT.

This sequence joins TRBV19 and TRBJ1-4; D unresolved. Germline CDR1 reads LNHDA; CDR2 reads SQIVND (reference sequence). The CDR3 has 14 amino acids. The V end was cut by 5 bases, the J end by 6 bases, with 13 bases between. CDR3 sequence: CASSVGSADEKLFF. The CDR3 region has the DNA TGTGCCAGTAGTGTAGGGTCGGCGGATGAAAAACTGTTTTTT.

This chain joins TRBV11-2 and TRBJ1-1, with a tentative D call TRBD1 (6 bases). Deletions cut 2 bases from V and 6 bases from J, with 13 bases between. The CDR3 runs to 14 residues. Germline V gene sequence: CDR1 SGHAT, CDR2 FQNNGV. This chain's CDR3 is CASSLRTGRAEAFF. CDR3 DNA sequence: TGTGCCAGCAGCTTACGAACAGGGCGGGCTGAAGCTTTCTTT. The full variable domain, its missing parts supplied by reference TRBV11-2 and TRBJ1-1, is EAGVAQSPRYKIIEKRQSVAFWCNPISGHATLYWYQQILGQGPKLLIQFQNNGVVDDSQLPKDRFSAERLKGVDSTLKIQPAKLEDSAVYLCASSLRTGRAEAFFGQGTRLTVV.

The V call is TRBV5-6, the J call TRBJ1-2; the match to TRBD1 covers 10 bases. The germline V gene has CDR1 SGHDT and CDR2 YYEEEE. This CDR3 spans 18 amino acids. V lost 4 bases to trimming and J lost 1 base; unmatched junction nucleotides: 13. CDR3 sequence reads: CASSLGTGAYSYNYGYTF. The CDR3 nucleotides read TGTGCCAGCAGCCTCGGGACAGGGGCATACTCCTATAACTATGGCTACACCTTC.

This clone was detected once. V is TRBV5-1 and J is TRBJ2-3; TRBD1 aligns across 7 bases. The CDR3 is made up of 14 amino acids. Germline CDR1 and CDR2: SGHRS and YFSETQ. With 6 bases clipped from V and 1 base from J, the junction kept 5 bases outside the gene matches. The CDR3 DNA reads TGCGCCAGCACTGGGACAGACGGCACAGATACGCAGTATTTT. The encoded protein is CASTGTDGTDTQYF.

This sequence joins TRBV24-1 and TRBJ2-1, with D possibly TRBD1 on 6 matching bases. V shed 2 bases and J shed 4 bases, with 8 bases lying between them. CDR3 length equals 14 residues. Per the germline V gene, CDR1 is KGHDR and CDR2 is SFDVKD. CDR3 bases: TGTGCCACCAGTGATTCCGACAGGTACAATGAGCAGTTCTTC. Amino acid sequence: CATSDSDRYNEQFF.

The gene calls are TRBV12-3 or TRBV12-4 and TRBJ2-7; maybe TRBD2 (5 bases). The CDR3 sequence is 11 residues long. V dropped 9 bases and J dropped 8 bases, with 14 bases sitting between them. The CDR3 nucleotides read TGTGCCAGTTCGAGTAGCGCCAAGCAGTACTTC. Protein product: CASSSSAKQYF.

The genes are TRBV30 and TRBJ2-3; 11 bases agree with TRBD2. Trimming at V came to 1 base and at J to 2 bases, leaving 5 bases not matched to a gene. The CDR3 extends over 16 amino acids. CDR1 is GTSNPN, CDR2 SVGIG, per germline (reference sequence). CDR3 region: CAWSAGLAGFTDTQYF. The CDR3 DNA is TGTGCCTGGAGTGCAGGACTAGCGGGTTTCACAGATACGCAGTATTTT. Using reference TRBV30 and TRBJ2-3 for the parts outside the CDR3, the full variable domain is SQTIHQWPATLVQPVGSPLSLECTVEGTSNPNLYWYRQAAGRGLQLLFYSVGIGQISSEVPQNLSASRPQDRQFILSSKKLLLSDSGFYLCAWSAGLAGFTDTQYFGPGTRLTVL.

The chain joins TRBV5-1 to TRBJ2-7; TRBD1 might be the D (7 bases). Germline V gene sequence: CDR1 SGHRS, CDR2 YFSETQ. V lost 4 bases to trimming and J lost 7 bases, with 15 bases between them. The length of the CDR3 is 13 residues. The CDR3 nucleotides read TGCGCCAGCAGCCCCAGGGGGGAGGTTGAGCAGTACTTC. It encodes CASSPRGEVEQYF.

The chain carries TRBV7-3 and TRBJ2-2; 14 nucleotides agree with TRBD2. The trim removed 1 base at V and 7 bases at J, leaving 5 bases unmatched. Germline CDR1 is SGHTA and CDR2 is FQGTGA. CDR3 size: 17 residues. The CDR3 DNA reads as TGTGCCAGCAGCTTAATGGGACTAGCGGGAGAGGGCGGGGAGCTGTTTTTT. This gives the protein CASSLMGLAGEGGELFF.

The chain uses TRBV29-1 and TRBJ2-3; D not resolved. Trimming stripped 2 bases from V and 2 bases from J, with 11 bases between. CDR1 and CDR2 (germline): SQVTM, ANQGSEA. The CDR3 totals 14 residues. Here the CDR3 DNA reads TGCAGCGTTGAAAAAGGAGATCCCACAGATACGCAGTATTTT. As protein: CSVEKGDPTDTQYF.

The chain combines TRBV9 with TRBJ2-3; 10 positions match TRBD1. The germline CDR1 and CDR2 sequences are SGDLS and YYNGEE. V shed 3 bases, J shed 5 bases, and the junction held 12 bases outside the gene matches. The CDR3 is made up of 17 amino acids. CDR3 amino acids: CASSGDRGPSSEDTQYF. The CDR3, as DNA: TGTGCCAGCAGCGGAGACAGGGGGCCTTCCTCTGAAGATACGCAGTATTTT. The full variable domain, in which reference TRBV9 and TRBJ2-3 provide the parts outside the CDR3, is DSGVTQTPKHLITATGQRVTLRCSPRSGDLSVYWYQQSLDQGLQFLIQYYNGEERAKGNILERFSAQQFPDLHSELNLSSLELGDSALYFCASSGDRGPSSEDTQYFGPGTRLTVL.

In its sample, this clone was seen a few times. This sequence joins TRBV12-5 and TRBJ1-5, with a tentative D call TRBD1 (6 bases). Between the trimmed V and J ends, which lost 0 bases and 0 bases, there was a span of 9 bases. The germline gives CDR1 LGHNT, CDR2 FRNRAP. The CDR3 has 16 amino acids. The CDR3, as DNA: TGTGCTAGTGGTTTGGTTTTGACAGGTAGCAATCAGCCCCAGCATTTT. It encodes CASGLVLTGSNQPQHF.

The V and J genes are TRBV19 and TRBJ1-2; D is possibly TRBD1 (6 bases). The CDR3 spans 14 residues. V lost 4 bases, J lost 4 bases, and 13 bases lay in between. Germline lookup yields CDR1 LNHDA and CDR2 SQIVND (reference sequence). The CDR3 here is CASSTNRDTYGYTF. The DNA of the CDR3 is TGTGCCAGTAGTACAAACAGGGATACCTATGGCTACACCTTC.

The J gene is TRBJ2-3, the V gene TRBV28; TRBD2 agrees at 7 bases. Germline trimming cut 3 bases from V and 0 bases from J; bases unmatched to any gene: 6. CDR1 and CDR2 from the germline V gene are MDHEN and SYDVKM. The CDR3 is made up of 16 amino acids. The CDR3 loop reads CASSFSVGGSTDTQYF. The CDR3, as DNA: TGTGCCAGCAGTTTCTCGGTGGGAGGGAGCACAGATACGCAGTATTTT.

This clone occurred once. The rearrangement joins TRBV14 to TRBJ2-5; tentatively, D is TRBD1 (5 bases). V was cut by 5 bases and J by 1 base, with 17 bases left in between. CDR1 and CDR2 from the germline V gene are SGHDN and FVKESK. The CDR3 has 16 residues. CDR3 residues: CASSNMGQGPQETQYF. The DNA for the CDR3 is TGTGCCAGCAGCAACATGGGGCAGGGTCCCCAAGAGACCCAGTACTTC.

The rearrangement links TRBV6-1 to TRBJ2-1; TRBD2 aligns across 7 bases. CDR3 length: 16 residues. The germline V gene has CDR1 MNHNS and CDR2 SASEGT. V dropped 0 bases and J dropped 9; count of bases not matched to a gene: 11. The CDR3: CASSEALLRGGGEQFF. CDR3 nucleotide sequence: TGTGCCAGCAGTGAAGCGCTACTGCGTGGGGGGGGTGAGCAGTTCTTC.

Only a few counts were recorded for this clone. One end of the junction does not line up with germline, which may come from a read error. Here the CDR3 DNA reads TGTGCCAGCAGCTTATCCTACCCGGGACAGCGAGGAATGAACACTGAAGCTTTCTTT. As protein: CASSLSYPGQRGMNTEAFF. The chain couples TRBV27 to TRBJ1-1; TRBD1 aligns across 7 bases. There are 19 residues in the CDR3. Germline CDR1 is MNHEY and CDR2 is SMNVEV (reference sequence).

DNA for the CDR3: TGTGCCTGCCGGACAGGGGCCGCCACGGGTCAGCCCCAGCATTTT. As protein: CACRTGAATGQPQHF. This chain links TRBV30 with TRBJ1-5, with 9 bases identical to TRBD1. This CDR3 has 15 amino acids. V shed 6 bases and J 6 bases; nucleotides not matched to a gene: 12. The germline gives CDR1 GTSNPN, CDR2 SVGIG (reference sequence).

This clone was observed once. V usage is TRBV19 and J usage is TRBJ2-7, with 7 nucleotides matching TRBD1. Trimming removed 6 bases from V and 0 bases from J; junction bases left unmatched: 8. Looked up from germline, CDR1 is LNHDA and CDR2 is SQIVND (reference sequence). The CDR3 is 15 amino acids. CDR3 coding DNA: TGTGCCAGTAGCAAGGGGACAGCCGACTCCTACGAGCAGTACTTC. This codes for CASSKGTADSYEQYF.

CDR3: CASSLVPMGGTYQTTYNSPLHF. The CDR3 bases are TGTGCCAGCAGTTTAGTCCCTATGGGCGGGACCTACCAGACGACCTATAATTCACCCCTCCACTTT. This rearrangement joins TRBV27 to TRBJ1-6; tentative D call: TRBD1 (5 bases). Trimming shortened V by 2 bases and J by 2 bases, and 28 bases separated the two germline ends. This CDR3 is built from 22 residues. Germline V gives CDR1 MNHEY, CDR2 SMNVEV (reference sequence).

V is TRBV28 and J is TRBJ1-2; D not certain. The length of the CDR3 is 12 residues. Germline V lookup: CDR1 MDHEN, CDR2 SYDVKM. Trimming took 5 bases from V and 0 from J, leaving 4 bases between them. The CDR3 DNA sequence: TGTGCCAGCAGTGCAGCTAACTATGGCTACACCTTC. Amino acid sequence: CASSAANYGYTF.

The chain employs TRBV20-1 and TRBJ1-1, with 10 nucleotides matching TRBD1. Trimming cost V 3 bases and J 4 bases; bases outside gene matches: 11. The germline gives CDR1 DFQATT, CDR2 SNEGSKA (reference sequence). This CDR3 spans 16 amino acids. The CDR3 nucleotides read TGCAGTGCTAGTCCCGGGACAGGGGCCCCGGGCACTGAAGCTTTCTTT. This gives the protein CSASPGTGAPGTEAFF.

This chain connects TRBV25-1 to TRBJ1-6; D is unclear. Germline loops: CDR1 MGHDK, CDR2 SYGVNS. The CDR3 runs 14 residues. V lost 0 bases and J lost 7, with 7 bases in between. CDR3 DNA sequence: TGTGCCAGCAGTGAATATAGCCCGAATTCACCCCTCCACTTT. Translated, it gives CASSEYSPNSPLHF.